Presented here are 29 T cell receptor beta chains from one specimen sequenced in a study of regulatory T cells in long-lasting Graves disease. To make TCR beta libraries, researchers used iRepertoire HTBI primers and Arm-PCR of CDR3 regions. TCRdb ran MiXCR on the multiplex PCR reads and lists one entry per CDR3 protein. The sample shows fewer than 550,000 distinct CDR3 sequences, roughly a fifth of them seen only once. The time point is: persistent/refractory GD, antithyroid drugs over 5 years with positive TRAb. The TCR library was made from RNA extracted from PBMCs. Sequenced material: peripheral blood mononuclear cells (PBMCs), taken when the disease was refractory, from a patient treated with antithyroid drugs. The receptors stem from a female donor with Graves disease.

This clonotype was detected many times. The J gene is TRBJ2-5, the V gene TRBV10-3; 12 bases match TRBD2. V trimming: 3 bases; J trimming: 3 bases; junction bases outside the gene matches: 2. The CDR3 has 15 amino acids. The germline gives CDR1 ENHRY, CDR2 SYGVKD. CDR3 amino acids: CAISDLAGGEETQYF. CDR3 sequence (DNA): TGTGCCATCAGTGATCTAGCGGGAGGGGAAGAGACCCAGTACTTC.

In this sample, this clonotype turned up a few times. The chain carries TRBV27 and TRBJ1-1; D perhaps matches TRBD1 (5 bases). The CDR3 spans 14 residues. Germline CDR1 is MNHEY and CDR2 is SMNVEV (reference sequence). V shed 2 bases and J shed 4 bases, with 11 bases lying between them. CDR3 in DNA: TGTGCCAGCAGTTTACAGGGTCCGAGCACTGAAGCTTTCTTT. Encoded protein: CASSLQGPSTEAFF.

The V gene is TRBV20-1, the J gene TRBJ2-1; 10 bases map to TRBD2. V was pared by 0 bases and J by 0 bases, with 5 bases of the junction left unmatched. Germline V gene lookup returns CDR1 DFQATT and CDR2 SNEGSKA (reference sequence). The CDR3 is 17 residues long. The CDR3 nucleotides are TGCAGTGCTAGAGATCTACTAGCGGGAAGCTCCTACAATGAGCAGTTCTTC. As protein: CSARDLLAGSSYNEQFF.

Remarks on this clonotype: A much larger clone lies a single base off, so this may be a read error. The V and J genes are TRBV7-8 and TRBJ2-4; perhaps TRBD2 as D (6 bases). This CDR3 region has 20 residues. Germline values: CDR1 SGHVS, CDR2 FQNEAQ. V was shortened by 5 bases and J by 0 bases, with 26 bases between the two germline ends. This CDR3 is CASSTLKWDSARPAKNIQYF. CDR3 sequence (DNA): TGTGCCAGCAGCACCCTTAAATGGGACTCCGCCCGACCAGCCAAAAACATTCAGTACTTC.

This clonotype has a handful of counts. The CDR3 sequence is CASSLVGGPLYNSPLHF. The CDR3 region has the DNA TGTGCCAGCAGCTTAGTAGGGGGCCCCCTCTATAATTCACCCCTCCACTTT. This chain joins TRBV7-2 and TRBJ1-6; 7 bases map to TRBD1. J was trimmed by 3 bases and V by 1 base; bases with no gene match: 6. Germline V gene lookup returns CDR1 SGHTA and CDR2 FQGNSA. The CDR3 length is 17 residues. The full variable domain, with the rest looked up from reference TRBV7-2 and TRBJ1-6, is GAGVSQSPSNKVTEKGKDVELRCDPISGHTALYWYRQSLGQGLEFLIYFQGNSAPDKSGLPSDRFSAERTGGSVSTLTIQRTQQEDSAVYLCASSLVGGPLYNSPLHFGNGTRLTVT.

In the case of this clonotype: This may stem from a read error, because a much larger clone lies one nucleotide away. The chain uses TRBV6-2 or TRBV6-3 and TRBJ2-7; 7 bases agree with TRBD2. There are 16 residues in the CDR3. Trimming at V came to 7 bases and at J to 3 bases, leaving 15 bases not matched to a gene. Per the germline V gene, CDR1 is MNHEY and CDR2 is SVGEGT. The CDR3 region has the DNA TGTGCCAGCACCCCCTGGGGGGGGAGGACCCACTACGAGCAGTACTTC. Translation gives CASTPWGGRTHYEQYF.

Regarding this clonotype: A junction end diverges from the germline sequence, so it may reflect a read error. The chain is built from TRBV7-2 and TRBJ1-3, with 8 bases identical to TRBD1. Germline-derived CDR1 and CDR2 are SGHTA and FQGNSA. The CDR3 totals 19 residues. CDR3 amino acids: CAGSLSLKTGANSGNTIYF. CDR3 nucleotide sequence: TGTGCCGGCAGCTTATCCCTTAAGACAGGGGCCAACTCTGGAAACACCATATATTTT.

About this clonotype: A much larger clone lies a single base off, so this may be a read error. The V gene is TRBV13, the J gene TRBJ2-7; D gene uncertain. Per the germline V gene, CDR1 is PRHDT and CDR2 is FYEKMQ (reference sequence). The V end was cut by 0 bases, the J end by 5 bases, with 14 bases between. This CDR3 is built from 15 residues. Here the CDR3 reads CASSLGAWAANEQYF. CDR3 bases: TGTGCCAGCAGCTTAGGGGCATGGGCCGCCAACGAGCAGTACTTC.

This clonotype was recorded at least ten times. The CDR3 protein is CASPGPNYEQYF. DNA for the CDR3: TGTGCCAGCCCGGGACCGAACTACGAGCAGTACTTC. The rearrangement uses TRBV28 and TRBJ2-7; D is tentatively TRBD1 or TRBD2 (5 bases each). Germline-derived CDR1 and CDR2 are MDHEN and SYDVKM. The CDR3 contains 12 residues. With 8 bases removed from V and 3 bases from J, the gap between germline ends came to 11 bases.

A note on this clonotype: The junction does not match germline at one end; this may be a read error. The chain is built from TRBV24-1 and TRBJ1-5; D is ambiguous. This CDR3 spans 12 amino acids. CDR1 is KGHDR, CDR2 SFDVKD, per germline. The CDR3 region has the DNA TGTGCCACCAGTGTTTTGGACCAGCCCCAGCATTTT. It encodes CATSVLDQPQHF.

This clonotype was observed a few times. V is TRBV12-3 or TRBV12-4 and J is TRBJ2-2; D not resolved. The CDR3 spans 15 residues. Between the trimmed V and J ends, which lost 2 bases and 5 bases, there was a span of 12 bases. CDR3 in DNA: TGTGCCAGCAGTTTAATAGCCGGTGGAACCGGGGAGCTGTTTTTT. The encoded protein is CASSLIAGGTGELFF.

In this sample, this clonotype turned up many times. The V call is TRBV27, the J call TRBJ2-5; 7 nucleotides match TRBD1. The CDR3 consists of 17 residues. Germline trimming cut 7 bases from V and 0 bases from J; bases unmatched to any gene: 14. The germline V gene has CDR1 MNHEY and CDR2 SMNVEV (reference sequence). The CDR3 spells CASKQFPRDRDQETQYF. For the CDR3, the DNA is TGTGCCAGCAAGCAATTTCCCCGGGACAGAGACCAAGAGACCCAGTACTTC.

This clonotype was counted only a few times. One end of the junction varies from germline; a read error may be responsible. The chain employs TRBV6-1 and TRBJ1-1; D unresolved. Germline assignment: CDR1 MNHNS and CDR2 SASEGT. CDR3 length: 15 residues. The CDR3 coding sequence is TGTGCCAGCATAGTTTGGCGAGGACGGAACTCTGAAGCTTTCTTT. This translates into CASIVWRGRNSEAFF.

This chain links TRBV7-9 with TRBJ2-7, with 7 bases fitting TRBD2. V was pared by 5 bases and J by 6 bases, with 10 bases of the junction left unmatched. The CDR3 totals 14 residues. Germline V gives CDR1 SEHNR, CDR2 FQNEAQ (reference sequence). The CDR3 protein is CASSHPTGGGEQYF. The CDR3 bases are TGTGCCAGCAGCCACCCGACTGGGGGGGGCGAGCAGTACTTC.

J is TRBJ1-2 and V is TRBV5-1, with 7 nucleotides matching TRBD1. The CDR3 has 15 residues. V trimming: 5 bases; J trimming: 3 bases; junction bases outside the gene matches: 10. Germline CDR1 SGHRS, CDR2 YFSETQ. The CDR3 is CASRELTGTDYGYTF. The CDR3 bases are TGCGCCAGCAGGGAGCTTACTGGGACAGACTATGGCTACACCTTC.

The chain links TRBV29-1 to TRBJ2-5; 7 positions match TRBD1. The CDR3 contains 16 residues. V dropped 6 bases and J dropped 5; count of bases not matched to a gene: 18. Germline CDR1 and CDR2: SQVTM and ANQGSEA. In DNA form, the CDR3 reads TGCAGCGTGAGGAGGATGACCACAGGGGTAATCGAGACCCAGTACTTC. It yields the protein CSVRRMTTGVIETQYF.

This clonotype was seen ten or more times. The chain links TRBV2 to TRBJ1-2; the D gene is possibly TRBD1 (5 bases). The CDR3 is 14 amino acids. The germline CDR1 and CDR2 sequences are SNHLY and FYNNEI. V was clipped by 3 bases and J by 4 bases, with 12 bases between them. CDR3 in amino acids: CASSEAGRGYGYTF. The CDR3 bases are TGTGCCAGCAGTGAGGCGGGGCGCGGCTATGGCTACACCTTC.

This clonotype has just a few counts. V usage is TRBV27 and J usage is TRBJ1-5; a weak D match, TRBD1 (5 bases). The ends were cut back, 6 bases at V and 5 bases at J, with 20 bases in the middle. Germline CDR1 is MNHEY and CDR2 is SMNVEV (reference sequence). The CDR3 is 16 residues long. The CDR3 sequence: CASRAGRSWGDQPQHF. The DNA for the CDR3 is TGTGCCAGCAGGGCAGGGCGAAGTTGGGGGGATCAGCCCCAGCATTTT.

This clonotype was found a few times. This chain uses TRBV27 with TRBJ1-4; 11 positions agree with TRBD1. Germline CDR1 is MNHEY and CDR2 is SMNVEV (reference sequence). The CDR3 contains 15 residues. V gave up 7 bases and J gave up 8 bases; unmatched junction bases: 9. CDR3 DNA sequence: TGTGCCAGCACCCCCCGGGACAGGGGGAGGGAAAAACTGTTTTTT. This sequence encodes CASTPRDRGREKLFF.

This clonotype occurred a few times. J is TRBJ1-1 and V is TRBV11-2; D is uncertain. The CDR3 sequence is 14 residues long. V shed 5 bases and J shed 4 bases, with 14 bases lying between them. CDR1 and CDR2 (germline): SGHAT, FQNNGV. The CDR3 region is CASSPRYGSTEAFF. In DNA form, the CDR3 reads TGTGCCAGCAGCCCTAGGTACGGGAGCACTGAAGCTTTCTTT.

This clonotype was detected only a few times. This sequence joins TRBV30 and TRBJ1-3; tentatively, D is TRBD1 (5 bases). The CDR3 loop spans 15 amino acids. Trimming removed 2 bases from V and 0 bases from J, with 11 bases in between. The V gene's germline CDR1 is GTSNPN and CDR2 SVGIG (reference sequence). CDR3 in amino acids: CAWSRGSSSGNTIYF. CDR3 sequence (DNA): TGTGCCTGGAGTCGGGGGTCGAGCTCTGGAAACACCATATATTTT.

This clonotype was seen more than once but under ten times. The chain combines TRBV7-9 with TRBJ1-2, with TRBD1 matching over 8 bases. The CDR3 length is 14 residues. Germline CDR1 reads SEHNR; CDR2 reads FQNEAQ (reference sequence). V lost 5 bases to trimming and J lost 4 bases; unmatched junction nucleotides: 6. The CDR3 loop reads CASSLNGQGYGYTF. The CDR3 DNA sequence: TGTGCCAGCAGCCTAAATGGACAGGGCTATGGCTACACCTTC.

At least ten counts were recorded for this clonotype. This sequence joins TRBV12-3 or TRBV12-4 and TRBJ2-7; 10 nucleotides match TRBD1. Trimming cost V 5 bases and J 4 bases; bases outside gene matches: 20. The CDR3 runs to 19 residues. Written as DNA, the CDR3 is TGTGCCAGCAGTCCTCCCGGGACAGGGGTGGGTCCTCTTCTTTACGAGCAGTACTTC. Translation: CASSPPGTGVGPLLYEQYF.

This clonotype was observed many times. CDR3 in DNA: TGTGCCAGCAGTTTTTTTGGGGCGAACACCGGGGAGCTGTTTTTT. Translating gives CASSFFGANTGELFF. The V gene is TRBV12-3 or TRBV12-4, the J gene TRBJ2-2, with unresolved D. CDR3 length: 15 residues. V was clipped by 3 bases and J by 0 bases, with 8 bases between them.

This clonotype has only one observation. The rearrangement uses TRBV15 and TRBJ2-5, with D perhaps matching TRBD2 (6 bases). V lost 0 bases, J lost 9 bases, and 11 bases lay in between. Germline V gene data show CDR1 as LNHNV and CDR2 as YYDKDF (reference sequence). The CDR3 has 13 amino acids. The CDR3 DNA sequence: TGTGCCACCAGCAGAGATGCGGGGAAGGCCCAGTACTTC. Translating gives CATSRDAGKAQYF.

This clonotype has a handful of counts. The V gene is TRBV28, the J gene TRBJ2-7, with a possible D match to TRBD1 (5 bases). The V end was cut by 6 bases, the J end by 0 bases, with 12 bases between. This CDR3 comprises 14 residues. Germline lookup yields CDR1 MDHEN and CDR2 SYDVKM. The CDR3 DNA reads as TGTGCCAGCAGCCGTACAGGTTACTCCTACGAGCAGTACTTC. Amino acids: CASSRTGYSYEQYF.

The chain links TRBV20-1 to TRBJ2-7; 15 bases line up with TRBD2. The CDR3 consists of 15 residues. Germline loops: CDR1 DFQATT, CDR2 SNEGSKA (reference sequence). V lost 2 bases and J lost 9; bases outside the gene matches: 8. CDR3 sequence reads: CSARSIGLAGGRQYF. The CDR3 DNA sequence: TGCAGTGCTAGATCAATTGGACTAGCGGGAGGGCGGCAGTACTTC.

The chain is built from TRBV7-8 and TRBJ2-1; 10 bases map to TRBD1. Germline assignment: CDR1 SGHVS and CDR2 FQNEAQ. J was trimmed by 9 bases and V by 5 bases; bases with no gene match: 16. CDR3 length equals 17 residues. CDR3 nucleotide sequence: TGTGCCAGCAGCGTGCCTCGTGGGGACAGGGGATTCGCTGAGCAGTTCTTC. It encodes CASSVPRGDRGFAEQFF.

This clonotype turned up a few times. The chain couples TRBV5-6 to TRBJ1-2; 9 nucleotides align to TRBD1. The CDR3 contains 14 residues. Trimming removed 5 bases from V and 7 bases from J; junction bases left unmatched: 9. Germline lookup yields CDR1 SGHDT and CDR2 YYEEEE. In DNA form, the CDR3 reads TGTGCCAGCAGGTCGGGACAGGGAATCGGTGGCTACACCTTC. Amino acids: CASRSGQGIGGYTF.